This is a list of T cell receptor beta chains from one sample in a study of identical twins. TCRdb recomputed calls from the 5' RACE reads with MiXCR, one row per CDR3 protein. Of some 900,000 distinct CDR3 sequences listed, roughly 12% are singletons. The same data also contributed to another study, on yellow fever vaccine responses in identical twins.

The specimen sequenced was PBMCs. All receptors come from a woman aged 18 to 35 in good health. Each CDR3 is given with its conserved first and last residue. Fields, in order: J gene, V gene, clone size, D gene, CDR3 protein, CDR3 DNA. The D gene is left open where the match is weak. Not every row has a clone size; where given, it reads once, few, many or a size class.

>TRBJ1-1|TRBV18|many|NA
CASSHRDKSAEAFF
TGTGCCAGCTCGCACCGGGACAAAAGCGCTGAAGCTTTCTTT
>TRBJ1-2|TRBV6-6|once|NA
CATSDYRNGYTF
TGTGCCACTTCCGATTACCGCAATGGCTACACCTTC
>TRBJ1-2|TRBV20-1|NA|NA
CSARPPGHSAVANYGYTF
TGCAGTGCTAGACCCCCGGGACACTCTGCTGTAGCTAACTATGGCTACACCTTC
>TRBJ2-6|TRBV2|NA|TRBD2
CASRPNLLLTSGSVANVLTF
TGTGCCAGCAGACCCAACTTACTCCTGACTAGCGGCTCTGTGGCCAACGTCCTGACTTTC
>TRBJ2-5|TRBV7-6|NA|NA
CASSFTGLKETQYF
TGTGCCAGCAGCTTCACAGGGCTCAAAGAGACCCAGTACTTC
>TRBJ2-2|TRBV6-1|few|TRBD1
CASTTDRGRTGELFF
TGTGCCAGCACCACGGACAGGGGGAGGACCGGGGAGCTGTTTTTT
>TRBJ2-2|TRBV7-9|many|TRBD2
CASSPTSGLNTGELFF
TGTGCCAGCAGCCCCACTAGCGGTTTGAACACCGGGGAGCTGTTTTTT
>TRBJ2-7|TRBV20-1|few|NA
CSASPLGEYEQYF
TGCAGTGCCTCCCCTCTGGGGGAGTACGAGCAGTACTTC
>TRBJ2-7|TRBV10-3|many|NA
CAISLGGVSYEQYF
TGTGCCATCAGTCTAGGGGGGGTCTCCTACGAGCAGTACTTC
>TRBJ2-1|TRBV5-1|few|NA
CASSLVAGERYNEQFF
TGCGCCAGCAGCTTGGTTGCAGGGGAAAGGTACAATGAGCAGTTCTTC
>TRBJ2-2|TRBV27|NA|NA
CASSLLGWGTGELFF
TGTGCCAGCAGTTTATTGGGGTGGGGCACCGGGGAGCTGTTTTTT
>TRBJ2-3|TRBV5-1|few|TRBD2
CASSVAGHTDTQYF
TGCGCCAGCAGCGTAGCGGGACACACAGATACGCAGTATTTT
>TRBJ1-5|TRBV9|NA|NA
CASSVGPEGQPQHF
TGTGCCAGCAGCGTCGGACCGGAGGGTCAGCCCCAGCATTTT
>TRBJ2-3|TRBV5-1|NA|NA
CASSLVPGADTQYF
TGCGCCAGCAGCTTGGTCCCCGGGGCAGATACGCAGTATTTT
>TRBJ2-2|TRBV29-1|NA|NA
CSVGRTTGTGELFF
TGCAGCGTGGGACGGACGACGGGCACCGGGGAGCTGTTTTTT
>TRBJ2-1|TRBV11-2|NA|TRBD1
CASARTGGPDEQFF
TGTGCCAGCGCAAGGACAGGGGGCCCGGATGAGCAGTTCTTC
>TRBJ2-7|TRBV2|few|NA
CASLPTTYEQYF
TGTGCCAGCTTACCCACAACCTACGAGCAGTACTTC
>TRBJ2-3|TRBV10-3|NA|TRBD2
CAITAGVTDTQYF
TGTGCCATCACGGCGGGGGTTACAGATACGCAGTATTTT
>TRBJ1-4|TRBV11-2|few|TRBD1
CASTIPQGGGEKLFF
TGTGCCAGCACCATACCACAGGGGGGGGGTGAAAAACTGTTTTTT
>TRBJ1-3|TRBV12-3/TRBV12-4|many|NA
CASSLGRTSGNTIYF
TGTGCCAGCAGTTTAGGACGGACATCTGGAAACACCATATATTTT
>TRBJ2-7|TRBV20-1|few|TRBD2
CSAEGLAEYEQYF
TGCAGTGCTGAGGGACTAGCGGAATACGAGCAGTACTTC
>TRBJ2-2|TRBV9|NA|NA
CASSGTGGLTGELFF
TGTGCCAGCAGCGGGACGGGGGGCCTCACCGGGGAGCTGTTTTTT
>TRBJ2-7|TRBV12-3/TRBV12-4|few|TRBD1
CASSPDRVEQYF
TGTGCCAGCAGCCCTGACAGGGTTGAGCAGTACTTC
>TRBJ2-3|TRBV2|NA|NA
CASSGAQSTDTQYF
TGTGCCAGCAGTGGTGCGCAGAGCACAGATACGCAGTATTTT
>TRBJ2-1|TRBV4-2|NA|TRBD2
CASSQDYTSGWGVWFYEQFF
TGTGCCAGCAGCCAAGACTACACTAGCGGGTGGGGCGTGTGGTTCTATGAGCAGTTCTTC
>TRBJ2-1|TRBV10-3|few|TRBD2
CAISVAGEAEQFF
TGTGCCATCAGTGTTGCGGGAGAGGCCGAGCAGTTCTTC
>TRBJ2-3|TRBV5-1|few|TRBD1
CASSLPPPRDRIWSTDTQYF
TGCGCCAGCAGCTTGCCCCCGCCCCGGGACAGGATTTGGAGCACAGATACGCAGTATTTT
>TRBJ2-3|TRBV5-1|NA|TRBD1
CASSPRQGDTQYF
TGCGCCAGCAGCCCTAGACAGGGGGATACGCAGTATTTT
>TRBJ2-5|TRBV6-1|few|NA
CASSPRLFTETQYF
TGTGCCAGCAGCCCACGACTATTTACAGAGACCCAGTACTTC
>TRBJ2-1|TRBV6-4|NA|NA
CASSDSVDYNEQFF
TGTGCCAGCAGTGACTCGGTAGACTACAATGAGCAGTTCTTC
>TRBJ2-5|TRBV5-1|NA|NA
CASSDGDGALLETQYF
TGCGCCAGCAGCGATGGGGACGGGGCTCTTTTGGAGACCCAGTACTTC
>TRBJ2-3|TRBV19|NA|NA
CASSIVYGGTDTQYF
TGTGCCAGTAGTATAGTATACGGGGGCACAGATACGCAGTATTTT
>TRBJ2-5|TRBV29-1|NA|NA
CSDQPGGQQETQYF
TGCAGCGATCAACCCGGGGGACAGCAAGAGACCCAGTACTTC
>TRBJ1-6|TRBV5-1|many|NA
CASSLDSGTMTPLHF
TGCGCCAGCAGCTTGGACTCTGGGACGATGACACCCCTCCACTTT
>TRBJ2-6|TRBV5-1|NA|TRBD1
CASSLIWTGSSGANVLIF
TGCGCCAGCAGCTTGATATGGACAGGGTCCTCTGGGGCCAACGTCCTGATTTTC
>TRBJ2-5|TRBV20-1|NA|TRBD2
CSAITSGGARYQETQYF
TGCAGTGCTATCACTAGCGGGGGGGCCCGGTACCAAGAGACCCAGTACTTC
>TRBJ1-5|TRBV6-9|NA|TRBD1
CGAYRVTDRGQGQPQHF
TGCGGAGCCTACAGAGTTACGGACAGGGGGCAGGGTCAGCCCCAGCATTTT
>TRBJ2-4|TRBV5-6|few|NA
CASSFGQQNIQYF
TGTGCCAGCAGCTTTGGACAGCAAAACATTCAGTACTTC
>TRBJ1-2|TRBV7-9|few|NA
CASSFYSENYGYTF
TGTGCCAGCAGCTTTTACAGTGAAAACTATGGCTACACCTTC
>TRBJ2-1|TRBV28|NA|TRBD2
CASSRGTSGEEVCFF
TGTGCCAGCAGTCGCGGGACTAGCGGGGAGGAGGTGTGTTTCTTC
>TRBJ2-7|TRBV6-1|NA|NA
CASRPTLGEIYEQYF
TGTGCCAGCAGACCCACCCTGGGAGAGATCTACGAGCAGTACTTC
>TRBJ2-1|TRBV20-1|many|NA
CSLKGTNIYNEQFF
TGCAGTCTTAAAGGGACAAATATTTACAATGAGCAGTTCTTC
>TRBJ2-2|TRBV5-1|NA|NA
CASSLDDSRVTGELFF
TGCGCCAGCAGCTTGGACGACAGTAGGGTCACCGGGGAGCTGTTTTTT
>TRBJ1-1|TRBV7-9|NA|NA
CASSRVAGLAFF
TGTGCCAGCAGCCGCGTCGCGGGGTTGGCTTTCTTT
>TRBJ2-7|TRBV20-1|many|TRBD2
CSAPGTSYFPTGEQYF
TGCAGTGCTCCCGGGACTAGCTATTTTCCCACGGGCGAGCAGTACTTC
>TRBJ1-1|TRBV6-1|NA|TRBD1
CASSGSLGQPNTEAFF
TGTGCCAGCAGTGGAAGTTTGGGACAGCCCAACACTGAAGCTTTCTTT
>TRBJ2-1|TRBV3-1|many|TRBD2
CASSQTRLASRGEQFF
TGTGCCAGCAGCCAAACTAGACTAGCCTCGCGGGGTGAGCAGTTCTTC
>TRBJ2-1|TRBV5-1|many|NA
CASSLEAGRVGYSYNEQFF
TGCGCCAGCAGCTTGGAGGCGGGGAGAGTCGGATATTCTTACAATGAGCAGTTCTTC
>TRBJ1-5|TRBV20-1|NA|NA
CSAGRGNQPQHF
TGCAGTGCGGGGAGGGGCAATCAGCCCCAGCATTTT
>TRBJ2-2|TRBV28|many|NA
CASSVWMGGRTGELFF
TGTGCCAGCTCAGTTTGGATGGGGGGAAGGACCGGGGAGCTGTTTTTT
>TRBJ2-3|TRBV27|NA|TRBD2
CASSPGPGLAGGPDTQYF
TGTGCCAGCAGTCCCGGTCCGGGACTAGCGGGGGGGCCAGATACGCAGTATTTT
>TRBJ1-5|TRBV7-2|few|NA
CASSLGTINQPQHF
TGTGCCAGCAGCTTAGGGACTATAAATCAGCCCCAGCATTTT
>TRBJ1-2|TRBV15|NA|NA
CATSLGVGGLGSGYTF
TGTGCCACCAGCCTGGGGGTCGGGGGCCTTGGCTCTGGCTACACCTTC
>TRBJ2-5|TRBV7-9|many|NA
CASSLGPSVGETQYF
TGTGCCAGCAGCTTAGGACCTAGCGTCGGAGAGACCCAGTACTTC